This is a list of T cell receptor beta chains from one sample in a study of blood T cell repertoires in COVID-19. The method was immunoSEQ multiplex PCR; TCRdb's version includes in-frame clones alone and lacks a portion of them. Altogether just under 90,000 clones are present, roughly nine tenths being singletons, with the ten largest covering under 2%. The sample taken for sequencing was peripheral blood. These receptors originate from a man aged 60-69 years with acute or convalescent COVID-19. Both conserved end residues are part of each CDR3. Only some rows state a clone size, as once, few, many or a class for expanded clones.

abundance	len	v_gene	j_gene	CDR3aa
.	15	TRBV4-3	TRBJ2-3	CASSQSGVSTDTQYF
.	14	TRBV5-6	TRBJ2-7	CASSLEGAGYEQYF
.	16	TRBV5-6	TRBJ2-2	CASSLDRGLSRGELFF
.	13	TRBV4-3	TRBJ2-5	CASSQQDGETQYF
.	18	TRBV24-1	TRBJ2-3	CATSELPGQGAGTDTQYF
.	12	TRBV12-3/TRBV12-4	TRBJ2-1	CASSLGADEQFF
.	14	TRBV29-1	TRBJ1-1	CSVEDMGENTEAFF
.	14	TRBV15	TRBJ2-2	CATTKGIGTGELFF
once	16	TRBV9	TRBJ2-2	CASSVAGGLSTGELFF
.	14	TRBV20-1	TRBJ2-7	CSASLAGGPGEQYF
.	16	TRBV18	TRBJ1-1	CASSANLPGTNTEAFF
once	18	TRBV5-1	TRBJ2-1	CASSLAPPLAGGPKEQFF
.	17	TRBV3-1/TRBV3-2	TRBJ1-6	CASSQDYAQGVDSPLHF
.	15	TRBV27	TRBJ2-7	CASSSRQSQGDEQYF
few	15	TRBV7-9	TRBJ2-7	CASSPNANPGDEQYF
.	16	TRBV5-5	TRBJ2-1	CASSSSPWTAYNEQFF
.	16	TRBV19	TRBJ2-1	CATSRTSDPPYNEQFF
.	14	TRBV5-1	TRBJ1-5	CASSLDNSNQPQHF
.	15	TRBV5-1	TRBJ2-5	CASSLREALQETQYF
.	12	TRBV6-5	TRBJ1-1	CASSSTTGGAFF
.	14	TRBV3-1/TRBV3-2	TRBJ2-1	CASSQGTSGGEQFF
.	17	TRBV18	TRBJ2-2	CASSPSKSGANTGELFF
.	15	TRBV7-3	TRBJ2-3	CASSSWGETTDTQYF
once	15	TRBV29-1	TRBJ2-6	CSGMEGASGANVLTF
.	14	TRBV6-5	TRBJ2-2	CASSYSSRTGELFF
.	13	TRBV19	TRBJ2-7	CASSILADYEQYF